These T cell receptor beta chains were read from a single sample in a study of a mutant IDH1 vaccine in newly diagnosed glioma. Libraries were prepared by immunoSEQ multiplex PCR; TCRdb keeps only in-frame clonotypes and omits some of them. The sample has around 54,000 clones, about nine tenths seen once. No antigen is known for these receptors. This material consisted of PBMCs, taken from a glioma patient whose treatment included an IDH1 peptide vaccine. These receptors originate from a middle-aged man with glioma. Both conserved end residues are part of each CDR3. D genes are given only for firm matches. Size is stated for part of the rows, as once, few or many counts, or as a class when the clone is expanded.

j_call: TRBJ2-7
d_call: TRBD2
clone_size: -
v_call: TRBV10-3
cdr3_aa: CAISLAGDYEQYF
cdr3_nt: TGTGCCATCTCACTAGCGGGTGACTACGAGCAGTACTTC

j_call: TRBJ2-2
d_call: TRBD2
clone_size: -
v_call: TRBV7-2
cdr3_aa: CASSLTASGRIGELFF
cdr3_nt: TGTGCCAGCAGCTTAACGGCTAGCGGGAGGATCGGGGAGCTGTTTTTT

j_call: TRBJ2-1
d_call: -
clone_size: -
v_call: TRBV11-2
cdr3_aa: CASSKTLQQFF
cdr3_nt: TGTGCCAGCAGCAAGACTCTTCAGCAGTTCTTC

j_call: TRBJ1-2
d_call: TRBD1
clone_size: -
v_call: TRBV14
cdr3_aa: CASSQTGGGGYTF
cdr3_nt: TGTGCCAGCAGCCAAACAGGGGGGGGTGGCTACACCTTC

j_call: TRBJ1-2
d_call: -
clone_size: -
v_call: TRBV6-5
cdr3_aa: CASSPGTSKRGYTF
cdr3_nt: TGTGCCAGCAGTCCCGGGACCTCGAAGCGGGGCTACACCTTC

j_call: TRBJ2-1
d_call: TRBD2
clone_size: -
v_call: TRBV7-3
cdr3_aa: CASSWAPSGSGNEQFF
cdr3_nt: TGTGCCAGCAGCTGGGCCCCTAGCGGGAGTGGGAATGAGCAGTTCTTC

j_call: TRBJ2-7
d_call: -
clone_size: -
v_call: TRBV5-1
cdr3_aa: CASSLSTPSNEQYF
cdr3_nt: TGCGCCAGCAGCTTGTCGACACCATCAAACGAGCAGTACTTC

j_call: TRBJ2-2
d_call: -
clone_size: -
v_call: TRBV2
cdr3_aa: CASNYLGVGELFF
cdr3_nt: TGTGCCAGCAACTACCTCGGAGTCGGGGAGCTGTTTTTT

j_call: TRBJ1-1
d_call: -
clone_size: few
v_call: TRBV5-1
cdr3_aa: CASSFGSSIEAFF
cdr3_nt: TGCGCCAGCAGCTTTGGTTCATCGATTGAAGCTTTCTTT

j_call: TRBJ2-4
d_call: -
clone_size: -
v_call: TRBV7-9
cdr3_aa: CASSLVLGAKNIQYF
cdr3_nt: TGTGCCAGCAGCTTAGTTCTGGGGGCCAAAAACATTCAGTACTTC

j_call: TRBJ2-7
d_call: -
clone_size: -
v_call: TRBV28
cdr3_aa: CASRANSYEQYF
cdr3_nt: TGTGCCAGCCGAGCCAATTCCTACGAGCAGTACTTC

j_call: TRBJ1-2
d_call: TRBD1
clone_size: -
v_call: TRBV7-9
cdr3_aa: CASTLFWTGTNYGYTF
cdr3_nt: TGTGCCAGCACCTTATTCTGGACAGGGACTAACTATGGCTACACCTTC

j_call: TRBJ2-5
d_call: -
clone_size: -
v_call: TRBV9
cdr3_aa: CASNVVGTHQETQYF
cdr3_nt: TGTGCCAGCAATGTGGTGGGGACCCACCAAGAGACCCAGTACTTC

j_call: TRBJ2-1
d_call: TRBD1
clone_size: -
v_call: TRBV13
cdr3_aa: CASSSTGGPYNEQFF
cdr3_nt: TGTGCCAGCAGCTCTACAGGGGGCCCCTACAATGAGCAGTTCTTC

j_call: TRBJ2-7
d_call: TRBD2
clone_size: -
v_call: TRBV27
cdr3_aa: CASSHGTSGRVGEQYF
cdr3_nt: TGTGCCAGCAGCCATGGTACTAGCGGGAGGGTTGGGGAGCAGTACTTC

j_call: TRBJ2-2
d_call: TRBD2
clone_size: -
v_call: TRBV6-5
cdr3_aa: CASSHPSGSPGELFF
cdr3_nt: TGTGCCAGCAGCCATCCTAGCGGGAGTCCCGGGGAGCTGTTTTTT

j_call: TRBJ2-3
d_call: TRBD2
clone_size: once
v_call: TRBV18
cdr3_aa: CASSPLSQRGGTDTQYF
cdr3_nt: TGTGCCAGCTCACCTCTGTCCCAGCGGGGAGGAACAGATACGCAGTATTTT

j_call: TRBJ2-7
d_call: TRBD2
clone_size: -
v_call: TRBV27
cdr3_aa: CASSPPGLDSYEQYF
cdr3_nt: TGTGCCAGCAGTCCGCCGGGACTAGACTCCTACGAGCAGTACTTC

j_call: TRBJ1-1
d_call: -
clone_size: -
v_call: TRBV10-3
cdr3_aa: CAISQQVMNTEAFF
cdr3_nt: TGTGCCATCAGCCAACAGGTCATGAACACTGAAGCTTTCTTT

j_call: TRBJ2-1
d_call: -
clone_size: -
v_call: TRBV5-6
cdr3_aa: CAVSGGVSYNEQFF
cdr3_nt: TGTGCCGTCTCAGGGGGGGTTTCCTACAATGAGCAGTTCTTC

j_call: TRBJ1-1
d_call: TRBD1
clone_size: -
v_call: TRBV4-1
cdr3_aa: CASSPKQGANTEAFF
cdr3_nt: TGCGCCAGCAGCCCCAAACAGGGGGCGAACACTGAAGCTTTCTTT

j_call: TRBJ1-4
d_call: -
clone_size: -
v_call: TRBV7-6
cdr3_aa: CASSGGIGEKLFF
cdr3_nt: TGTGCCAGCAGCGGGGGGATCGGTGAAAAACTGTTTTTT

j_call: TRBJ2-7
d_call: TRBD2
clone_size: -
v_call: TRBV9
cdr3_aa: CASSVGASGYFSYEQYF
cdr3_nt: TGTGCCAGCAGCGTAGGTGCTAGCGGCTATTTCTCCTACGAGCAGTACTTC

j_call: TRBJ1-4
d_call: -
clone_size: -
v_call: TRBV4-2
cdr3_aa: CASSQGSNEKLFF
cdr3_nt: TGTGCCAGCAGCCAAGGTAGTAATGAAAAACTGTTTTTT

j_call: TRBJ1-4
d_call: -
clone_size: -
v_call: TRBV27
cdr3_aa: CASSLSRGGAIKEKLFF
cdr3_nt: TGTGCCAGCAGTTTATCCAGGGGTGGTGCTATAAAGGAAAAACTGTTTTTT

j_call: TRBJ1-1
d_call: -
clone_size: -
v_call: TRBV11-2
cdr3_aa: CASSSSGLREAFF
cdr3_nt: TGTGCCAGCAGCTCATCAGGGCTAAGGGAAGCTTTCTTT

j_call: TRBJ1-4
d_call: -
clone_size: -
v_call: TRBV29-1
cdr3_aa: CSVEGGADNEKLFF
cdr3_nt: TGCAGCGTTGAGGGAGGGGCGGATAATGAAAAACTGTTTTTT

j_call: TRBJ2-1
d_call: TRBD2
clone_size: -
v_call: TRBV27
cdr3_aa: CASSLYSGTRSSYNEQFF
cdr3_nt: TGTGCCAGCAGTTTATATTCCGGGACTAGAAGCTCCTACAATGAGCAGTTCTTC

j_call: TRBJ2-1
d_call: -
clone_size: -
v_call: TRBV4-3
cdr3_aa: CASSQEGNWRGDNEQFF
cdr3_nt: TGCGCCAGCAGCCAAGAAGGGAACTGGAGGGGCGACAATGAGCAGTTCTTC

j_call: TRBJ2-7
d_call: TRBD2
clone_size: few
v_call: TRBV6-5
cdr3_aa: CASSYNTGGEQYF
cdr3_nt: TGTGCCAGCAGTTATAATACGGGAGGCGAGCAGTACTTC

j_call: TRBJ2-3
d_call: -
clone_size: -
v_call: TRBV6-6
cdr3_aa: CASSHRADTQYF
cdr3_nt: TGTGCCAGCAGTCATAGGGCAGATACGCAGTATTTT

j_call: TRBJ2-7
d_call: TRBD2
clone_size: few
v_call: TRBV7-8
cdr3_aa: CASSFSGRANEQYF
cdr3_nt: TGTGCCAGCAGCTTTAGCGGGAGGGCCAACGAGCAGTACTTC

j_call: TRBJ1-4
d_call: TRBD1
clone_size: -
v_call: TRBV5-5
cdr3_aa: CASSVTGQNNEKLFF
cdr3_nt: TGTGCCAGCAGCGTGACAGGGCAGAATAATGAAAAACTGTTTTTT

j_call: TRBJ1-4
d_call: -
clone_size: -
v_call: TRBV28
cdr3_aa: CASSRRSGGDEKLFF
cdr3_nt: TGTGCCAGCAGCCGCCGCTCTGGGGGGGATGAAAAACTGTTTTTT

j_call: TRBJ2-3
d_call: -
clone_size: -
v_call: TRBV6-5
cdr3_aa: CASTSWVEVDTQYF
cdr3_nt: TGTGCCAGCACCAGCTGGGTAGAGGTAGATACGCAGTATTTT

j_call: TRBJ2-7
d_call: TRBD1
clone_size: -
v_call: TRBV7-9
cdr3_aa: CASSSYRDRGSGEQYF
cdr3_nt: TGTGCCAGCAGCTCCTACCGGGACAGGGGATCTGGTGAGCAGTACTTC

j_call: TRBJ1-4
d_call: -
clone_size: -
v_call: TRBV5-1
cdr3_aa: CASSRDRSGGNEKLFF
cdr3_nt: TGCGCCAGCAGCAGGGACCGATCTGGTGGGAATGAAAAACTGTTTTTT

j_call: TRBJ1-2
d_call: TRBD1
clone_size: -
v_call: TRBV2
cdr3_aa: CASSAGQGAYGYTF
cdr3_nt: TGTGCCAGCAGTGCGGGACAGGGGGCCTATGGCTACACCTTC

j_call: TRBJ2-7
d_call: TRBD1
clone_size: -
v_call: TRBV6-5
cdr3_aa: CASSSTGQAKYEQYF
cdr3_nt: TGTGCCAGCAGTAGTACGGGACAGGCTAAATACGAGCAGTACTTC

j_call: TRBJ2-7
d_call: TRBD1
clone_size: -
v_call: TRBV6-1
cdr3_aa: CASSERDGATGTYEQYF
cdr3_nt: TGTGCCAGCAGTGAACGGGACGGGGCGACAGGGACCTACGAGCAGTACTTC

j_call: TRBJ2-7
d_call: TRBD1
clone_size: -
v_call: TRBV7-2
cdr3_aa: CASSLDRADEQYF
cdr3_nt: TGTGCCAGCAGCTTGGACAGGGCCGACGAGCAGTACTTC

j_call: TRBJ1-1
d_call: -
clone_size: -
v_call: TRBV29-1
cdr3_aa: CSVGRTANTEAFF
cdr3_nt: TGCAGCGTTGGAAGGACGGCGAACACTGAAGCTTTCTTT

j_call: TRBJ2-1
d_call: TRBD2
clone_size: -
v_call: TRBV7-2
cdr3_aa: CASSFGLVREQFF
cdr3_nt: TGTGCCAGCAGCTTCGGACTAGTGAGGGAGCAGTTCTTC

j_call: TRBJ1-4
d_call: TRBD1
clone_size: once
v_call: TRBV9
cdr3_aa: CASSGQGADEKLFF
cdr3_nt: TGTGCCAGCAGCGGCCAGGGGGCTGACGAAAAACTGTTTTTT

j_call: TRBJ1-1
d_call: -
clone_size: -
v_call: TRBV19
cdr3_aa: CASSIAEGGGAFF
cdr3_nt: TGTGCCAGTAGTATAGCTGAGGGAGGGGGAGCTTTCTTT

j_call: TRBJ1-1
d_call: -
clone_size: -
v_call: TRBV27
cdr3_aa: CASSSGDLAEAFF
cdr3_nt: TGTGCCAGCAGTTCAGGGGACCTCGCTGAAGCTTTCTTT

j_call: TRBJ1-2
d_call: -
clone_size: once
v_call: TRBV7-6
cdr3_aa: CASSPHTGFNYGYTF
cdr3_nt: TGTGCCAGCAGCCCTCACACGGGGTTTAACTATGGCTACACCTTC

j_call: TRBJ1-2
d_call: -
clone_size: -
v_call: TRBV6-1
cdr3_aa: CASTGQIQTYYGYTF
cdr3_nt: TGTGCCAGCACGGGGCAGATCCAAACTTACTATGGCTACACCTTC

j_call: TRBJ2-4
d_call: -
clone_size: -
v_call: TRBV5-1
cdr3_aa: CASSLRFGIDIQYF
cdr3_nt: TGCGCCAGCAGCTTGAGGTTCGGGATAGACATTCAGTACTTC

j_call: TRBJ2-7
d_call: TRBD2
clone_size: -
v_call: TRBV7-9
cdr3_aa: CASSLGTSAYEQYF
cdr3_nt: TGTGCCAGCAGCTTAGGGACTAGCGCCTACGAGCAGTACTTC

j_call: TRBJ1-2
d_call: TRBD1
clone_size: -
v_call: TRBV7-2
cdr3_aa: CASSLGGTAQRGYTF
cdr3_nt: TGTGCCAGCAGCTTAGGCGGGACAGCACAACGGGGCTACACCTTC

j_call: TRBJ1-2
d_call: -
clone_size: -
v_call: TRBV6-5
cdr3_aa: CASSYSSARARGYTF
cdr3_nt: TGTGCCAGCAGTTACTCGAGTGCCCGGGCGCGAGGCTACACCTTC

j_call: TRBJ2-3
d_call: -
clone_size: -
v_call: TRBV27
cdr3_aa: CASSLFRGGSTDTQYF
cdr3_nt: TGTGCCAGCAGTTTATTTCGCGGAGGGAGCACAGATACGCAGTATTTT

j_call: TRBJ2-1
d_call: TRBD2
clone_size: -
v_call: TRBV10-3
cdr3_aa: CAADEREGQNEQFF
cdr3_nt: TGTGCCGCTGATGAGCGGGAGGGTCAGAATGAGCAGTTCTTC

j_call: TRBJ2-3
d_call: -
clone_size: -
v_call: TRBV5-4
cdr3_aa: CASSLSGTDTQYF
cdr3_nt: TGTGCCAGCAGCTTGAGCGGCACAGATACGCAGTATTTT

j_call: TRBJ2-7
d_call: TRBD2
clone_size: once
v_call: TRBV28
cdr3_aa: CASSSSGSRYEQYF
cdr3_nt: TGTGCCAGCAGTTCTAGCGGGAGTAGGTACGAGCAGTACTTC